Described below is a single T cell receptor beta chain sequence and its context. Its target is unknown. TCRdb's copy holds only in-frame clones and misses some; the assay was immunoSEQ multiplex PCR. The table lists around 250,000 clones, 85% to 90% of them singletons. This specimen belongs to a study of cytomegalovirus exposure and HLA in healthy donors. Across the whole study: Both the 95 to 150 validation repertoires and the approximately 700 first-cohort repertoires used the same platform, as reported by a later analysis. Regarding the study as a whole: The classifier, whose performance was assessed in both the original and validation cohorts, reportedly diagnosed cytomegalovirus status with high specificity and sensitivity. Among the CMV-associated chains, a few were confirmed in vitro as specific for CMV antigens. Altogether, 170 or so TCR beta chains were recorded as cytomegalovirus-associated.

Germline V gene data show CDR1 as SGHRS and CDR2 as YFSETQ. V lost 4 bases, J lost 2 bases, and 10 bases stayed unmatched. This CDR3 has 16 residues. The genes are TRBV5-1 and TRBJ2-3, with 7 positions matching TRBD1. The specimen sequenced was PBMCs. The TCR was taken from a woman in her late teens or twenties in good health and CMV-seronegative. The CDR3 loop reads CASSPPTGMDTDTQYF. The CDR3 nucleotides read TGCGCCAGCAGCCCCCCGACAGGGATGGACACAGATACGCAGTATTTT.